A single sample gave rise to the 6 T cell receptor beta chains below, sequenced in a study of T cells in Graves' hyperthyroidism and ophthalmopathy. Amplification targeted TCR beta CDR3 regions from RNA transcripts. Using the HTBI primer set, a first-round RT-PCR was run on the TCR CDR3. TCRdb reprocessed the multiplex PCR reads with MiXCR, giving one entry per CDR3 protein. The repertoire includes about 560,000 distinct CDR3 sequences, over 15% of them detected once, and 15% to 20% sits in the top ten. The sequenced material came from blood. The receptor source for this set is a woman in her late teens or twenties with Graves' hyperthyroidism.

This clonotype was observed many times. The CDR3 coding sequence is TGTGCCAGCAGCTTAGAGGGCGAAGAGACCCAGTACTTC. It is translated as CASSLEGEETQYF. The chain recombines TRBV11-1 with TRBJ2-5; D unclear. Trimming shortened V by 1 base and J by 3 bases, and 6 bases separated the two germline ends. Germline V gene data show CDR1 as SGHAT and CDR2 as FQDESV (reference sequence). CDR3 length: 13 amino acids.

The chain combines TRBV4-1 with TRBJ2-3; 7 bases line up with TRBD2. The V and J ends lost 1 base and 2 bases, in that order; junction bases with no gene match: 12. CDR1 and CDR2 (germline): MGHRA, YSYEKL. The CDR3 loop spans 18 amino acids. The CDR3 DNA reads as TGCGCCAGCAGCCAAGTTTCCATATGGGGGGGTACCACAGATACGCAGTATTTT. This gives the protein CASSQVSIWGGTTDTQYF.

This clonotype was detected ten times or more. The rearrangement uses TRBV18 and TRBJ2-5; 7 nucleotides match TRBD1. Per germline, CDR1 KGHSH and CDR2 LQKENI. The length of the CDR3 is 15 residues. J gave up 2 bases and V 3 bases, and 6 bases lay outside the gene matches. The CDR3 here is CASSPMRQGQETQYF. The CDR3 DNA is TGTGCCAGCTCACCGATGAGACAGGGACAAGAGACCCAGTACTTC. Complete variable domain (other parts from reference TRBV18 and TRBJ2-5): NAGVMQNPRHLVRRRGQEARLRCSPMKGHSHVYWYRQLPEEGLKFMVYLQKENIIDESGMPKERFSAEFPKEGPSILRIQQVVRGDSAAYFCASSPMRQGQETQYFGPGTRLLVL.

This clonotype was counted ten times or more. CDR3 sequence: CASSLRQGLDGYTF. The CDR3 DNA sequence: TGTGCCAGCAGCCTACGACAGGGGCTAGACGGCTACACCTTC. The V gene is TRBV11-1, the J gene TRBJ1-2, with 8 positions matching TRBD1. Trimming at V came to 5 bases and at J to 8 bases, leaving 10 bases not matched to a gene. The germline V gene encodes CDR1 SGHAT and CDR2 FQDESV (reference sequence). CDR3 length: 14 amino acids.

V gene TRBV28 combines with J gene TRBJ2-4, with TRBD2 matching 11 bases. Germline V gives CDR1 MDHEN, CDR2 SYDVKM. The J segment lost 6 bases and the V segment lost 5 bases, leaving 0 bases of the junction unmatched. There are 13 residues in the CDR3. The CDR3 region is CASSLAGGNIQYF. CDR3 nucleotide sequence: TGTGCCAGCAGTCTAGCGGGGGGAAACATTCAGTACTTC.

This chain joins TRBV29-1 and TRBJ2-5, with 9 bases identical to TRBD1. The V gene end was trimmed by 2 bases and the J gene end by 5 bases; junction bases not matched to a gene: 9. Germline V gene sequence: CDR1 SQVTM, CDR2 ANQGSEA. The CDR3 contains 15 residues. Here the CDR3 reads CSVEFGTGSGETQYF. The CDR3 DNA reads TGCAGCGTTGAATTCGGGACAGGGAGTGGGGAGACCCAGTACTTC.